The 4 T cell receptor beta chains below were found in one sample sequenced in a study of T cell responses to AZD1222 COVID-19 vaccine. Libraries were prepared by immunoSEQ multiplex PCR; TCRdb keeps only in-frame clonotypes and omits some of them. Of 150,000 to 200,000 clones detected, about 95% appear once; the ten largest clones hold approximately 0.6%. Sequenced material: peripheral blood, taken on day 0 of AZD1222 vaccination. Source of these receptors: an adult in good health.

The V gene is TRBV25-1, the J gene TRBJ2-7; maybe TRBD1 (6 bases). The germline V gene has CDR1 MGHDK and CDR2 SYGVNS. The CDR3 extends over 13 amino acids. Trimming took off 6 bases at V and 1 base at J, with 10 bases between the two ends. The CDR3 DNA follows: TGTGCCAGCAGAGGACAGTTGTCCTACGAGCAGTACTTC. Its protein is CASRGQLSYEQYF.

V gene TRBV27 combines with J gene TRBJ1-3; D is undetermined. The V and J ends lost 9 bases and 3 bases respectively, with 12 bases between them. This CDR3 has 13 amino acids. Germline-derived CDR1 and CDR2 are MNHEY and SMNVEV (reference sequence). The DNA for the CDR3 is TGTGCCAGTTCACCGACCGATGGAAACACCATATATTTT. Its protein product is CASSPTDGNTIYF.

The genes are TRBV10-1 and TRBJ2-3, with a tentative D call TRBD2 (5 bases). The CDR3 extends over 15 amino acids. Germline values: CDR1 WNHNN, CDR2 SYGVQD (reference sequence). Trimming took 0 bases from V and 3 from J, leaving 10 bases between them. The CDR3 sequence is CASSESRGGTDTQYF. The CDR3 DNA sequence: TGCGCCAGCAGTGAGTCCCGTGGCGGGACAGATACGCAGTATTTT.

About this clone itself: Within the sample, other DNA sequences also encode this same CDR3. This chain connects TRBV20-1 to TRBJ1-2, with no clear D. This CDR3 comprises 11 residues. Per the germline V gene, CDR1 is DFQATT and CDR2 is SNEGSKA (reference sequence). V was clipped by 3 bases and J by 8 bases, with 10 bases between them. The CDR3, as DNA: TGCAGTGCTAGGGGAGAGGGCGGCTACACCTTC. Protein product: CSARGEGGYTF.